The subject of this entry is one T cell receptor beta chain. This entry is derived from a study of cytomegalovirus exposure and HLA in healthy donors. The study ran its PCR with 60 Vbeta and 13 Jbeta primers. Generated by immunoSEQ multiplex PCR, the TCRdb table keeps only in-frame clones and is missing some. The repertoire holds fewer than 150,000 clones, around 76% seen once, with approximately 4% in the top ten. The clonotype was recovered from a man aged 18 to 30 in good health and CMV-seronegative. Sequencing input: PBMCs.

The DNA for the CDR3 is TGTGCCAGCAGCTTAGGGGGGCCCTACGAGCAGTACTTC. Amino acids: CASSLGGPYEQYF. This chain connects TRBV7-2 to TRBJ2-7; D might be TRBD1 (6 bases). The CDR3 covers 13 residues. Germline CDR1 SGHTA, CDR2 FQGNSA. V dropped 1 base and J dropped 2 bases, with 6 bases sitting between them.